The 27 T cell receptor beta chains reported below all come from one sample, sequenced in a study of tumor-infiltrating lymphocytes in oesophageal squamous cell carcinoma. TCRdb reprocessed the PCR reads with MiXCR, giving one entry per CDR3 protein. The sample comprises approximately 10,000 distinct CDR3 sequences, over 50% of which are singletons, and 20% to 25% rests with the top ten. Sample: esophageal tumor tissue. The receptors shown here come from a male donor with esophageal squamous cell carcinoma.

A few counts support this clonotype. The junction shows a germline mismatch at one end, possibly a read error. This chain links TRBV7-6 with TRBJ2-5, with D unresolved. Germline-derived CDR1 and CDR2 are SGHVS and FNYEAQ. This CDR3 region has 12 residues. CDR3 in amino acids: CASSHLESPLHF. The CDR3 region has the DNA TGTGCCAGCAGTCACTTGGAATCACCCCTCCACTTC.

This clonotype has only a few counts. The rearrangement links TRBV7-2 to TRBJ2-5; D could derive from TRBD1 or TRBD2 (5 bases each). V gave up 5 bases and J gave up 11 bases, with 18 bases separating them. CDR1 and CDR2 (germline): SGHTA, FQGNSA. The CDR3 extends over 13 amino acids. The CDR3 loop is CASSHTWGNEQYF. The DNA of the CDR3 is TGTGCCAGCAGCCATACGTGGGGGAATGAGCAGTACTTC. Filled out from reference TRBV7-2 and TRBJ2-5, the complete variable domain reads GAGVSQSPSNKVTEKGKDVELRCDPISGHTALYWYRQSLGQGLEFLIYFQGNSAPDKSGLPSDRFSAERTGGSVSTLTIQRTQQEDSAVYLCASSHTWGNEQYFGPGTRLLVL.

This clonotype has a handful of counts. The chain carries TRBV7-8 and TRBJ2-4; a possible D gene is TRBD2 (5 bases). The J call may be in error: the DNA end matches TRBJ2-1 better. Germline V gives CDR1 SGHVS, CDR2 FQNEAQ. This CDR3 contains 13 residues. CDR3 sequence reads: CASSLSGYNEQFF. CDR3 nucleotides: TGTGCCAGCAGCTTGAGCGGTTACAATGAGCAGTTCTTC.

This clonotype was seen many times. The V gene is TRBV28, the J gene TRBJ1-2; D call uncertain. The V gene's germline CDR1 is MDHEN and CDR2 SYDVKM. Deletions cut 7 bases from V and 5 bases from J, with 11 bases between. CDR3 size: 12 residues. CDR3 sequence (DNA): TGTGCCAGCACCCCGGACTCATATGGCTACACCTTC. Translation: CASTPDSYGYTF.

This chain uses TRBV7-8 with TRBJ1-1, with D unresolved. The CDR3 totals 15 residues. CDR1 SGHVS and CDR2 FQNEAQ come from the germline V gene. With 3 bases removed from V and 1 base from J, the gap between germline ends came to 12 bases. The CDR3 protein is CASSFPDKKNTEAFF. The CDR3, as DNA: TGTGCCAGCAGCTTTCCCGACAAAAAGAACACTGAAGCTTTCTTT.

The chain carries TRBV28 and TRBJ1-1, with 8 bases matching TRBD2. With the DNA end fitting TRBJ2-2 better, the J assignment may be wrong. Germline values: CDR1 MDHEN, CDR2 SYDVKM. CDR3 length: 14 amino acids. This CDR3 is CASSQTSAAGELFF. In DNA, the CDR3 is TGTGCCAGCAGTCAGACTAGCGCGGCCGGGGAGCTGTTTTTT.

This clonotype has only one observation. V gene TRBV7-3 combines with J gene TRBJ1-1; maybe TRBD1 (5 bases). CDR3 length: 15 amino acids. CDR1 SGHTA and CDR2 FQGTGA come from the germline V gene. V lost 6 bases and J lost 5, with 19 bases in between. In nucleotides, the CDR3 is TGTGCCAGCAGTCCCACTCGGCAGGGAAGAACTGAAGCTTTCTTT. Translated, it gives CASSPTRQGRTEAFF.

The chain employs TRBV7-3 and TRBJ2-5; 10 bases are a match to TRBD1. Germline assignment: CDR1 SGHTA and CDR2 FQGTGA. V gave up 5 bases and J gave up 5 bases; unmatched junction bases: 5. The CDR3 length is 14 residues. As DNA, the CDR3 is TGTGCCAGCAGCGACAGGGGGCCGGGGGAGACCCAGTACTTC. Translated, it gives CASSDRGPGETQYF.

The rearrangement links TRBV6-1 to TRBJ1-4; no reliable D call. Germline-derived CDR1 and CDR2 are MNHNS and SASEGT. CDR3 size: 14 residues. Trimming shortened V by 10 bases and J by 4 bases, and 16 bases separated the two germline ends. The CDR3 is CATSRSRSNEKLFF. For the CDR3, the DNA is TGTGCCACTAGTAGGAGCAGAAGTAATGAAAAACTGTTTTTT.

The V call is TRBV6-5, the J call TRBJ2-1; weak D call: TRBD2 (6 bases). The V and J ends lost 0 bases and 1 base respectively, with 7 bases between them. This CDR3 has 15 amino acids. Germline V gives CDR1 MNHEY, CDR2 SVGAGI. CDR3 DNA: TGTGCCAGCAGTTACTCGGGGGGTTCCTACAATGAGCAGTTCTTC. This codes for CASSYSGGSYNEQFF.

This clonotype ranks as medium-sized. The chain joins TRBV27 to TRBJ2-1; TRBD2 matches 8 bases. Germline CDR1 is MNHEY and CDR2 is SMNVEV (reference sequence). CDR3 length: 13 residues. V lost 8 bases, J lost 5 bases, and 5 bases stayed unmatched. The CDR3 bases are TGTGCCAGCGCGGGGGGAGCAAACAATGAGCAGTTCTTC. This sequence encodes CASAGGANNEQFF.

With regard to this clonotype: One end of the junction varies from germline; a read error may be responsible. This sequence joins TRBV11-2 and TRBJ1-6; 7 nucleotides line up with TRBD1. Per germline, CDR1 SGHAT and CDR2 FQNNGV. CDR3 length equals 13 residues. CDR3: CANGHTGVYEQYF. In DNA form, the CDR3 reads TGTGCCAACGGGCATACAGGGGTCTACGAGCAGTACTTT.

The CDR3 reads CASSLIQSIAGGPTDTQYF. Written as DNA, the CDR3 is TGTGCCAGCAGCTTAATCCAGAGTATAGCGGGAGGGCCGACAGATACGCAGTATTTT. The chain carries TRBV7-8 and TRBJ2-3; 11 nucleotides align to TRBD2. Germline lookup yields CDR1 SGHVS and CDR2 FQNEAQ. The CDR3 totals 19 residues. The V gene end was trimmed by 2 bases and the J gene end by 3 bases; junction bases not matched to a gene: 13. Full variable domain (outside the CDR3, taken from reference TRBV7-8 and TRBJ2-3): GAGVSQSPRYKVAKRGQDVALRCDPISGHVSLFWYQQALGQGPEFLTYFQNEAQLDKSGLPSDRFFAERPEGSVSTLKIQRTQQEDSAVYLCASSLIQSIAGGPTDTQYFGPGTRLTVL.

The chain is built from TRBV7-2 and TRBJ2-5, with unresolved D. The DNA end lines up better with TRBJ2-1; the J call may be wrong. Germline lookup yields CDR1 SGHTA and CDR2 FQGNSA. CDR3 length: 12 amino acids. The CDR3 bases are TGTGCCAGCAGCTTCCGAGGCGATGAGCAGTTCTTC. It encodes CASSFRGDEQFF.

The chain joins TRBV7-9 to TRBJ2-7; D is uncertain. Germline values: CDR1 SEHNR, CDR2 FQNEAQ (reference sequence). Trimming stripped 0 bases from V and 2 bases from J, with 2 bases between. The CDR3 is 12 amino acids. The CDR3 nucleotides read TGTGCCAGCAGCTTAGCGCCCTACGAGCAGTACTTC. It specifies CASSLAPYEQYF.

This clonotype was detected a few times. This rearrangement joins TRBV7-2 to TRBJ2-3, with TRBD2 matching over 7 bases. The CDR3 covers 18 residues. The V segment lost 5 bases and the J segment 4 bases; nucleotides outside the gene matches: 18. CDR1 is SGHTA and CDR2 is FQGNSA in the germline V gene. The CDR3 nucleotides read TGTGCCAGCAGCCCCAACTACACCGGGAGGACCCTCCCAGATACGCAGTATTTT. Protein product: CASSPNYTGRTLPDTQYF.

Details on this clonotype: Possible read error: a much larger clone is one base away. This sequence joins TRBV5-3 and TRBJ2-1; 7 nucleotides align to TRBD2. Being an ORF, TRBV5-3 has a function that is uncertain. CDR3 size: 17 residues. V gave up 8 bases and J gave up 10 bases; unmatched junction bases: 24. Here the CDR3 reads CASSPTRDYPRVYEQFF. CDR3 sequence (DNA): TGTGCCAGCAGCCCCACCCGGGACTACCCAAGGGTCTACGAGCAGTTCTTC.

At least ten counts were recorded for this clonotype. The chain recombines TRBV28 with TRBJ1-2; tentative D call: TRBD1 (6 bases). Germline V gives CDR1 MDHEN, CDR2 SYDVKM. CDR3 size: 13 residues. V was clipped by 8 bases and J by 2 bases, with 12 bases between them. CDR3 sequence reads: CASRGGPNYGYTF. CDR3 in DNA: TGTGCCAGCCGAGGGGGACCGAACTATGGCTACACCTTC.

This clonotype came up a few times. The chain is built from TRBV7-2 and TRBJ2-7, with a tentative D call TRBD2 (5 bases). From germline, CDR1 is SGHTA and CDR2 FQGNSA. Trimming shortened V by 4 bases and J by 0 bases, and 19 bases separated the two germline ends. This CDR3 region has 17 residues. CDR3 sequence reads: CASSSPIRGMVSYEQYF. The DNA of the CDR3 is TGTGCCAGCAGCTCCCCGATTCGGGGTATGGTCTCCTACGAGCAGTACTTC.

V and J are TRBV7-3 and TRBJ2-3; the match to TRBD2 covers 11 bases. CDR1 and CDR2 from the germline V gene are SGHTA and FQGTGA. The CDR3 runs to 15 residues. V shed 5 bases, J shed 4 bases, and the junction held 5 bases outside the gene matches. The CDR3: CASSPRGLAADTQYF. The CDR3 coding sequence is TGTGCCAGCAGCCCCAGGGGACTAGCGGCAGATACGCAGTATTTT.

The chain carries TRBV5-5 and TRBJ1-5; 8 nucleotides line up with TRBD1. CDR3 length: 13 residues. With V trimmed by 4 bases and J by 5 bases, 2 bases remained unmatched. Per the germline V gene, CDR1 is SGHKS and CDR2 is YYEKEE (reference sequence). CDR3 nucleotide sequence: TGTGCCAGCAGCATGACAGGGGATCAGCCCCAGCATTTT. Protein: CASSMTGDQPQHF. Full variable domain (outside the CDR3, taken from reference TRBV5-5 and TRBJ1-5): DAGVTQSPTHLIKTRGQQVTLRCSPISGHKSVSWYQQVLGQGPQFIFQYYEKEERGRGNFPDRFSARQFPNYSSELNVNALLLGDSALYLCASSMTGDQPQHFGDGTRLSIL.

About this clonotype itself: This is likely a read error, given that the CDR3 carries no conserved phenylalanine or tryptophan at its end. It is unclear where the CDR3 begins or ends on the DNA, so no DNA is shown, and the CDR3 is as TCRdb lists it. This CDR3 is CASSEGQRDGRRGYTFGS. This chain connects TRBV6-1 to TRBJ2-5; whether TRBD2, the table's D call, matches the DNA was not checked. Counting both end residues, the CDR3 totals 18 amino acids. Germline loops: CDR1 MNHNS, CDR2 SASEGT.

With regard to this clonotype: This CDR3 fails to terminate in the conserved phenylalanine or tryptophan, so it likely reflects a read error. The DNA is omitted, as the CDR3 cannot be located on it reliably, and the CDR3 follows TCRdb's listing. V gene TRBV6-1 combines with J gene TRBJ2-1; TRBD2 is the table's D call and was not checked against the DNA. The CDR3 adds up to 16 amino acids, both ends counted. Germline loops: CDR1 MNHNS, CDR2 SASEGT. The CDR3: CASSYSPTGNPYTFGS.

The V call is TRBV7-3, the J call TRBJ2-7; D remains unclear. The J call may be incorrect, as the DNA end agrees better with TRBJ1-2. Germline lookup yields CDR1 SGHTA and CDR2 FQGTGA. The CDR3 runs 13 residues. The CDR3 region is CASSLETLLGYTF. The CDR3 nucleotides are TGTGCCAGCAGCTTAGAGACATTGTTAGGCTACACCTTC.

Worth noting for this clonotype: The junction and the germline gene differ at one end; a read error may be behind it. The rearrangement links TRBV7-3 to TRBJ2-7; TRBD2 might be the D (6 bases). Near its end, the DNA agrees better with TRBJ2-1, so the J call may be wrong. CDR3 length equals 16 residues. Germline assignment: CDR1 SGHTA and CDR2 FQGTGA. CDR3 sequence reads: CVSSPYTSSKVNEQFF. The CDR3 DNA is TGTGTCAGCAGCCCCTACACTAGCAGTAAAGTCAATGAGCAGTTCTTC.

This clonotype was seen ten or more times. The chain carries TRBV19 and TRBJ2-5; possibly TRBD2 for D (5 bases). CDR3 length equals 14 residues. Trimming took 4 bases from V and 1 from J, leaving 10 bases between them. Per germline, CDR1 LNHDA and CDR2 SQIVND (reference sequence). The CDR3 reads CASSTSRFQETQYF. CDR3 DNA: TGTGCCAGTAGTACTAGCAGATTCCAAGAGACCCAGTACTTC.

This chain connects TRBV7-2 to TRBJ2-7; D ambiguous. CDR1 and CDR2 (germline): SGHTA, FQGNSA. V was shortened by 1 base and J by 5 bases, with 9 bases between the two germline ends. The CDR3 runs 13 residues. As DNA, the CDR3 is TGTGCCAGCAGCTTAGGCAATTTCGACGAGCAGTACTTC. Translating it yields CASSLGNFDEQYF.